This T cell receptor (beta chain) was identified during a study of blood T cell repertoires in COVID-19 (dated by TCRdb to between 2020 and 2021). As for the study more broadly: Samples covering the acute and convalescent phases of COVID-19 were provided by collaborators in the United States, Italy and Spain. The material from the prospective study consisted of cDNA or gDNA derived from T cells, B-cell-depleted T cells, or PBMCs. Deeply sampled blood TCRbeta repertoires from subjects exposed to, actively infected with, or recovered from COVID-19 were included in the dataset. A freely available public database, intended as a resource for researchers studying the immune response to SARS-CoV-2, is where the repertoires were released. The samples were drawn from two sources: the first 160 participants of the ongoing ImmuneRACE study, and fewer than 1,500 subjects contributed by 6 global collaborators. Where available, HLA class I and class II types were obtained from metadata supplied by the sample provider rather than from assay-based typing. A de-identified subject ID, COVID-19 status, age in years and sex were almost always included in the sample metadata. What the authors observed across the whole study: How much clinical and demographic metadata was included differed by source and by participant, and the metadata was provided uncurated.

The immunoSEQ Assay, a bias-controlled multiplex PCR, was used to amplify TCRbeta CDR3 regions from genomic DNA. The original pipeline was this. Nucleated cell counts per sample were estimated from amplification of reference gene primers within the assay. To quantify the absolute abundance of each unique TCRbeta CDR3 rearrangement, sequence reads were collapsed and filtered. For each sample, productive Simpson clonality was calculated by taking the square root of Simpson's diversity index across productive rearrangements. Sourced from immuneACCESS, this table was stored by TCRdb with only in-frame sequences that have V and J called. A share of the clones is absent; for the studies checked, an unresolved V gene accounts for under half, and the remainder has no known explanation. D and trimming come from the DNA, and the V and J calls and clone size come from that table. Counted in this sample were 200,000 to 300,000 clones; around 85% of them appeared once. Around 9.6% of the sample belongs to the ten largest clones.

Whole blood was collected in K2EDTA tubes by collaborating institutions according to the institutions' own protocols. For TCRbeta analysis, collaborator samples were shipped as frozen whole blood, as isolated PBMCs, or as DNA extracted from either sample type. V trim: 2 bases; J trim: 5 bases; unmatched bases: 13. CDR1 and CDR2 (LGHNA, YNFKEQ) derive from the germline V gene. The CDR3 spans 17 residues, from the cysteine through the phenylalanine. Just CDR3 DNA is preserved here, 51 bases in frame from base 1. Note on this clone: What antigen it recognizes has not been identified. No base-level quality is on record; no much larger clone is a single base apart.

The chain was built from TRBV4-2 and TRBJ2-5, with 8 central nucleotides matching TRBD2. The source is a woman aged 80 or over with acute or convalescent COVID-19. The sequenced material came from peripheral blood. The nucleotides read TGTGCCAGCAGCCAAAACAGGGCCCAGCCGGGGGGGGAGACCCAGTACTTC. This translates into CASSQNRAQPGGETQYF.